The 7 T cell receptor beta chains in this list originate from one sample, sequenced in a study of blood T cell repertoires in COVID-19. TCRdb keeps only in-frame clones here, not all; method: immunoSEQ multiplex PCR. The data hold 70,000 to 95,000 clones, with around 89% observed a single time. Source material: peripheral blood. These receptors came from a man in his fifties or sixties with COVID-19, enrolled during active disease.

This chain uses TRBV2 with TRBJ1-3, with D tentatively TRBD1 (5 bases). Trimming took off 2 bases at V and 4 bases at J, with 27 bases between the two ends. The CDR3 runs to 20 residues. The germline CDR1 and CDR2 sequences are SNHLY and FYNNEI. The CDR3 bases are TGTGCCAGCAGTGAATTTTTCACCAGGGATCGAAGTGTCAACGGAAACACCATATATTTT. Translating it yields CASSEFFTRDRSVNGNTIYF.

The chain recombines TRBV24-1 with TRBJ1-2; D unclear. The CDR3 is 11 amino acids. V was clipped by 5 bases and J by 7 bases, with 7 bases between them. Germline CDR1 is KGHDR and CDR2 is SFDVKD. CDR3 sequence reads: CATSGGFGYTF. As DNA, the CDR3 is TGTGCCACCAGTGGCGGCTTTGGCTACACCTTC.

The chain joins TRBV14 to TRBJ2-1, with 7 bases identical to TRBD1. Germline values: CDR1 SGHDN, CDR2 FVKESK. The CDR3 runs to 16 residues. The V and J ends lost 5 bases and 6 bases, in that order; junction bases with no gene match: 13. The CDR3 loop is CASSTNRGTMVNEQFF. The CDR3 DNA follows: TGTGCCAGCAGCACAAACAGGGGAACGATGGTCAATGAGCAGTTCTTC.

This clone was counted a few times. The CDR3 loop reads CATSRPSGIYEQYF. CDR3 nucleotides: TGTGCCACCAGCAGACCCTCAGGAATCTACGAGCAGTACTTC. The chain employs TRBV15 and TRBJ2-7, with unresolved D. There are 14 residues in the CDR3. CDR1 and CDR2 (germline): LNHNV, YYDKDF (reference sequence). V was pared by 2 bases and J by 3 bases, with 11 bases between.

This chain's CDR3 is CASSFQYEQYF. The CDR3 region has the DNA TGTGCCAGCAGTTTCCAATACGAGCAGTACTTC. This chain joins TRBV6-5 and TRBJ2-7, with D uncertain. The CDR3 is made up of 11 amino acids. From germline, CDR1 is MNHEY and CDR2 SVGAGI. Trimming took 4 bases from V and 4 from J, leaving 5 bases between them.

The chain's CDR3 is CASSPYGGAEAFF. The CDR3 DNA sequence: TGCGCCAGCAGCCCCTATGGGGGGGCTGAAGCTTTCTTT. The chain has TRBV4-1 and TRBJ1-1, with TRBD1 as a possible D gene (5 bases). In germline, CDR1 is MGHRA, CDR2 YSYEKL. The ends were cut back, 4 bases at V and 6 bases at J, with 12 bases in the middle. CDR3 length: 13 residues.

The CDR3 nucleotides read TGTGCCAGCAGCTTCCAGGGCGATGAAAAACTGTTTTTT. The encoded protein is CASSFQGDEKLFF. The chain joins TRBV7-9 to TRBJ1-4; TRBD1 might be the D (5 bases). Trimming took off 3 bases at V and 6 bases at J, with 8 bases between the two ends. Germline CDR1 reads SEHNR; CDR2 reads FQNEAQ (reference sequence). This CDR3 region has 13 residues.